This paragraph covers one TCR beta chain sequence. Its antigen is unidentified. These data come from a study of neoadjuvant anti-PD-1 for oral cavity cancer. Blood libraries mostly used roughly 520 ng genomic DNA, six replicates each. The repertoire was sequenced with immunoSEQ multiplex PCR; TCRdb's copy has only in-frame clones and lacks some. The sample includes over 80,000 clones, about 80% of them seen just once. CDR1 is MNHEY, CDR2 SVGAGI, per germline. The CDR3 loop spans 15 amino acids. V lost 6 bases to trimming and J lost 3 bases, with 17 bases between them. General observations from the study: Higher pretreatment blood Treg/Th17 ratios correlated with higher pretreatment blood and lower post-treatment tumor TCRbeta clonality.

The V call is TRBV6-5, the J call TRBJ1-1; D possibly corresponds to TRBD1 (5 bases). This receptor was taken from a person aged 40-85 years with oral cavity squamous cell carcinoma. Specimen: PBMCs, collected before nivolumab (anti-PD-1) treatment. In DNA, the CDR3 is TGTGCCAGCAGCCCCCAGCTGGGAGGGGACACTGAAGCTTTCTTT. Amino acid sequence: CASSPQLGGDTEAFF.